This T cell receptor beta chain was retrieved from a study of T cell responses to AZD1222 COVID-19 vaccine. Clones were sequenced by immunoSEQ multiplex PCR, and TCRdb holds only the in-frame ones, with some missing. Among nearly 90,000 clones listed, about nine tenths were seen once. The trim removed 3 bases at V and 1 base at J, leaving 5 bases unmatched. The CDR3 length is 15 residues. Germline-derived CDR1 and CDR2 are KGHSH and LQKENI. The source is an adult who received the AZD1222 COVID-19 vaccine. This specimen consisted of peripheral blood, obtained 28 days after the second AZD1222 dose. V and J are TRBV18 and TRBJ1-2; TRBD1 aligns across 7 bases. The CDR3 here is CASSPQGQRNYGYTF. The CDR3 region has the DNA TGTGCCAGCTCACCCCAGGGACAGCGTAACTATGGCTACACCTTC.